This T cell receptor (beta chain) appears in the sequencing data of a study of T cells in Graves' hyperthyroidism and ophthalmopathy. The study, taken as a whole, reports: A model built on 13 V-J features separated ophthalmopathy from stable hyperthyroidism. Ophthalmopathy got predicted by the model a median roughly six months before its onset.

The CDR3 is 12 amino acids. The V and J ends lost 3 bases and 8 bases respectively, with 10 bases between them. The germline V gene encodes CDR1 DFQATT and CDR2 SNEGSKA (reference sequence). With regard to this clonotype: Its antigen is unidentified.

TCR beta CDR3 region amplification was performed from RNA transcripts. When the TCR CDR3 underwent first-round RT-PCR, the HTBI primer set was used. One entry per CDR3 protein results from TCRdb running MiXCR on the multiplex PCR reads. Of roughly 800,000 distinct CDR3 sequences in the sample, about two fifths were seen once. This TCR was sampled from a man in his late teens or twenties with Graves' hyperthyroidism. V usage is TRBV20-1 and J usage is TRBJ2-2; D might be TRBD1 (5 bases). The sample comprised blood. The DNA of the CDR3 is TGCAGTGCTAGCTCGAGGACAGGGGAGCTGTTTTTT. It is translated as CSASSRTGELFF.